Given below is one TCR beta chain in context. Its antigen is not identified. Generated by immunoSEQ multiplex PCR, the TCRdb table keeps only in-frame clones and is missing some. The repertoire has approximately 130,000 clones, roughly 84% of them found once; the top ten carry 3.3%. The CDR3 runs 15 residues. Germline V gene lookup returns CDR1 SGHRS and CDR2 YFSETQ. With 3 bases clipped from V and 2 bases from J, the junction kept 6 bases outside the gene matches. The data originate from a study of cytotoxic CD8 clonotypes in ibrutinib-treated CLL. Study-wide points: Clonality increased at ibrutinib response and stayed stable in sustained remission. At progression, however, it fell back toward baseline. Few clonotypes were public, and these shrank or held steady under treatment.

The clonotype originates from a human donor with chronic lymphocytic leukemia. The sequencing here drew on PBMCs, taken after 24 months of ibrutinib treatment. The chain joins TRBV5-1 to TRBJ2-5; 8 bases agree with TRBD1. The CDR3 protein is CASSSQGARQETQYF. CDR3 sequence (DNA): TGCGCCAGCAGCTCGCAGGGGGCGCGGCAAGAGACCCAGTACTTC.